This T cell receptor (beta chain) was identified during a study of blood T cell repertoires in COVID-19. Study in general: COVID-19 samples, acute and convalescent, were from the United States, Italy and Spain. T cells, B-cell-depleted T cells, or PBMCs provided the cDNA or gDNA that served as material.

In the original analysis: Reference gene primer amplification gave estimated nucleated cell counts. Generated by immunoSEQ multiplex PCR, the TCRdb table keeps only in-frame clones and is missing some. V, J and clone size reflect that table, while D and trimming were determined from the DNA. The sample has 140,000 or so clones; roughly 82% are singletons. CDR1 MGHRA and CDR2 YSYEKL come from the germline V gene. V was pared by 4 bases and J by 2 bases, with 10 bases of the junction left unmatched. There are 17 residues in the CDR3. Only one count was recorded for this clone. This TCR was sampled from a human donor in a cohort sampled during active COVID-19. The rearrangement uses TRBV4-1 and TRBJ1-1, with 10 nucleotides matching TRBD1. Sequenced sample: peripheral blood. CDR3: CASSPAGTGDSNTEAFF. In nucleotides, the CDR3 is TGCGCCAGCAGCCCCGCCGGGACAGGGGACTCTAACACTGAAGCTTTCTTT.